The T cell receptor beta chain described here comes from a study of early T cells in non-severe SARS-CoV-2 infection. Per germline, CDR1 LGHDT and CDR2 YNNKEL (reference sequence). The V end was cut by 7 bases, the J end by 4 bases, with 11 bases between. The CDR3 consists of 14 residues. This clonotype was detected ten times or more. MiXCR was run by TCRdb on the 5' RACE reads, yielding one entry per CDR3 protein. The table has roughly 93,000 distinct CDR3 sequences, approximately 9.9% seen once. The material sequenced was whole blood. The receptor's source is an adult who was a healthcare worker with PCR-confirmed SARS-CoV-2 infection or an uninfected control (not recorded which). This chain links TRBV3-1 with TRBJ1-6, with D uncertain. This CDR3 is CASTDDMYNSPLHF. The CDR3 DNA reads TGTGCCAGCACCGACGACATGTATAATTCACCCCTCCACTTT.